The entry below describes one T cell receptor (beta chain). Time point specified: baseline, week 1 (first vaccination visit). Treatment meaning: pre-vaccination baseline after standard-of-care therapy. This sample was included in a study of a mutant IDH1 vaccine in newly diagnosed glioma. TCRdb keeps only in-frame clones here, not all; method: immunoSEQ multiplex PCR. This table has 90,000 to 100,000 clones, over 85% appearing once. Germline V lookup: CDR1 SGHTS, CDR2 YDEGEE. There are 14 residues in the CDR3. V shed 2 bases, J shed 5 bases, and the junction held 7 bases outside the gene matches. Sequencing used PBMCs, obtained from a glioma patient treated with radiotherapy, temozolomide or both. The clonotype comes from a woman aged 50 to 65 with glioma. The chain is built from TRBV5-8 and TRBJ2-7, with 7 bases aligning to TRBD1. CDR3 bases: TGTGCCAGCAGCTTCAACAGGGGTGCCCACGAGCAGTACTTC. Its protein product is CASSFNRGAHEQYF.